The present T cell receptor beta chain was sequenced within a study of T cell repertoires in aging, cancer and after chemotherapy. Germline lookup yields CDR1 LNHDA and CDR2 SQIVND (reference sequence). The CDR3 loop spans 14 amino acids. The V and J ends lost 6 bases and 4 bases, in that order; junction bases with no gene match: 3. Notes on the study in general: In each cancer cohort, median generation probability increased across chemotherapy, suggesting thymic output rebounded.

Rearranged V-D-J TRB sequences were amplified with a mixed TRB-A/B primer pool. TCRdb independently ran MiXCR on the multiplex PCR reads; one entry per CDR3 protein. The table lists roughly 3,800 distinct CDR3 sequences, 25% to 30% of them singletons. Amplification of TCR beta used genomic DNA extracted from peripheral blood. This clonotype ranks as large. Its antigen is not identified. This TCR derives from a human donor with a solid tumor. Sequencing was performed on blood. The V and J genes are TRBV19 and TRBJ2-1; 10 bases align to TRBD2. The CDR3 coding sequence is TGTGCCAGTAGAGCTAGCGGGGGATACAATGAGCAGTTCTTC. Amino acids: CASRASGGYNEQFF.